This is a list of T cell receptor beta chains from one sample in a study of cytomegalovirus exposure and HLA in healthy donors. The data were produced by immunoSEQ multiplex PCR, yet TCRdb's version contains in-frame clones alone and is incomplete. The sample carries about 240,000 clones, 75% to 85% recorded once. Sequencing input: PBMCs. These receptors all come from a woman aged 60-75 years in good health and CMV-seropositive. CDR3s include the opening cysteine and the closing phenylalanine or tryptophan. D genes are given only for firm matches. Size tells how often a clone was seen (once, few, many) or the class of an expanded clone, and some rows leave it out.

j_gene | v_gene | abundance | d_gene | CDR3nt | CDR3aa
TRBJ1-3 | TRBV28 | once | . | TGTGCCAGCAGTTTAGGGGGCAAGCCCGGACAAGGAAACACCATATATTTT | CASSLGGKPGQGNTIYF
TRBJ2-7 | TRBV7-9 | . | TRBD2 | TGTTCCAGCAGCCCACCCGGGCGAGCGGGGAGCTCCTACGAGCAGTACTTC | CSSSPPGRAGSSYEQYF
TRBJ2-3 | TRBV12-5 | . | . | TGTGCTAGTGGTTTGGTAATCGGGAGTACGCAGTATTTT | CASGLVIGSTQYF
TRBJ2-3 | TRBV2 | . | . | TGTGCCAGCAGTGAGGGACTTTCGTCCACAGATACGCAGTATTTT | CASSEGLSSTDTQYF
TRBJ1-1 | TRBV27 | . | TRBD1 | TGTGCCAGCAGTTTATCGTTGACAGGGGATACTGAAGCTTTCTTT | CASSLSLTGDTEAFF
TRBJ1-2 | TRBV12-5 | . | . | TGTGCTAGTGGTTTGGATAGTCAGGGGTACTATGGCTACACCTTC | CASGLDSQGYYGYTF
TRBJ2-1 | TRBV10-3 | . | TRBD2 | TGTGCCATCAGTGAAAATAGCGGGAGACGCTACAATGAGCAGTTCTTC | CAISENSGRRYNEQFF
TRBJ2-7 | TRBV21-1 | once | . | TGTGCCAGCAGCAATGTCGACCCACAGGGGCGACGGGAAGTCTACGAGCAGTACTTC | CASSNVDPQGRREVYEQYF
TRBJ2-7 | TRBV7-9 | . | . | TGTGCCAGCAGCTATTGGAATGGGGGCTCATCCTACGAGCAGTACTTC | CASSYWNGGSSYEQYF
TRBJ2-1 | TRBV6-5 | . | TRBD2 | TGTGCCAGCAGTTACTTAAAGACTAGCGGTTACAATGAGCAGTTCTTC | CASSYLKTSGYNEQFF
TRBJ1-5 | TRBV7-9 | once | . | TGTGCCAGCAGCTTAGAACAGGGTAGCAATCAGCCCCAGCATTTT | CASSLEQGSNQPQHF
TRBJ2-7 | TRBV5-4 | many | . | TGTGCCAGCAGCTGGGTGGCGGGCGGATCCTACGAGCAGTACTTC | CASSWVAGGSYEQYF
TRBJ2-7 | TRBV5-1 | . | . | TGCGCCAGCAGCTTGGGTGGGCTCTACGAGCAGTACTTC | CASSLGGLYEQYF
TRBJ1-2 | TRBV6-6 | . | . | TGTGCCAGCAGTTATTGGGAGGGTCAGGGCTACACCTTC | CASSYWEGQGYTF
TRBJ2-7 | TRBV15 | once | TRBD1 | TGTGCCACCAGCGCCCCCCCGGGCAGGGGGCCCTACGAGCAGTACTTC | CATSAPPGRGPYEQYF
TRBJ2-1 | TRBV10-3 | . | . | TGTGCCATCAGACTAGGGTGGGGTGAGCAGTTCTTC | CAIRLGWGEQFF
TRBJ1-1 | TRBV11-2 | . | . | TGTGCCAGCACCCTGGACAGTCGCACTGAAGCTTTCTTT | CASTLDSRTEAFF
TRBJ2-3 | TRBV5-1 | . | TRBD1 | TGCGCCAGCAGCGCGCGGACAGGGCTTTTGACAGATACGCAGTATTTT | CASSARTGLLTDTQYF
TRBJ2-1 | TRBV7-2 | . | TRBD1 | TGTGCCAGCAGCTTGACAGGGAGCTCCTACAATGAGCAGTTCTTC | CASSLTGSSYNEQFF
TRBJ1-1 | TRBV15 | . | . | TGTGCCACCCGGGGGGGGACTGAAGCTTTCTTT | CATRGGTEAFF
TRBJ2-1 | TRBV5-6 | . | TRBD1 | TGTGCCAGCAGCACGCTAACAGGGGACAATGAGCAGTTCTTC | CASSTLTGDNEQFF
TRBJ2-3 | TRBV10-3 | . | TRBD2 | TGTGCCATCTCTCTTAGCGGGGGAGATACGCAGTATTTT | CAISLSGGDTQYF
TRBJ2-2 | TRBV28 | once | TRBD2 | TGTGCCAGCAGTGGGGCGGGAGGAGGTGCCGGGGAGCTGTTTTTT | CASSGAGGGAGELFF